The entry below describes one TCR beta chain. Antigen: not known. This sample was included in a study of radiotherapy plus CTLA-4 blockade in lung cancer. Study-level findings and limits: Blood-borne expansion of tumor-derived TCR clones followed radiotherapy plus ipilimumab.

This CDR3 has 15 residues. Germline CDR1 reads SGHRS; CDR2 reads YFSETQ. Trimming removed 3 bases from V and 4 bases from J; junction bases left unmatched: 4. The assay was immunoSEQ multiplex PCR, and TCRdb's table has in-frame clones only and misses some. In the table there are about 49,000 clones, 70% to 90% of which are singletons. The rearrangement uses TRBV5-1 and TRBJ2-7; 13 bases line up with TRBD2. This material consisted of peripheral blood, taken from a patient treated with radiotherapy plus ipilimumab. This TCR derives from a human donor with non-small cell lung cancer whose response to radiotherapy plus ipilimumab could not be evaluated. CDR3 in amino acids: CASSWGTSGTYEQYF. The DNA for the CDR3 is TGCGCCAGCAGCTGGGGGACTAGCGGGACTTACGAGCAGTACTTC.